A single sample gave rise to the 21 T cell receptor beta chains below, sequenced in a study of immune evolution from preneoplasia to lung adenocarcinoma. TCRdb's table, derived via immunoSEQ multiplex PCR, lists solely in-frame clones and lacks some. The table shows thousands of clones, with 55% to 70% occurring only once. The sample consisted of FFPE adjacent normal lung tissue. These receptor sequences come from an elderly person with lung adenocarcinoma.

This clone was found a few times. The chain uses TRBV14 and TRBJ1-4; unclear D gene. The germline CDR1 and CDR2 sequences are SGHDN and FVKESK. The germline V and J ends were trimmed by 0 bases and 1 base, with 15 bases remaining between them. This CDR3 comprises 18 residues. The CDR3 here is CASSQDVWSFGTNEKLFF. The CDR3 DNA reads TGTGCCAGCAGCCAAGATGTTTGGAGCTTCGGAACTAATGAAAAACTGTTTTTT. Looking up the rest from reference TRBV14 and TRBJ1-4 gives the full variable domain: EAGVTQFPSHSVIEKGQTVTLRCDPISGHDNLYWYRRVMGKEIKFLLHFVKESKQDESGMPNNRFLAERTGGTYSTLKVQPAELEDSGVYFCASSQDVWSFGTNEKLFFGSGTQLSVL.

The chain recombines TRBV7-9 with TRBJ1-1; D ambiguous. Germline loops: CDR1 SEHNR, CDR2 FQNEAQ (reference sequence). The CDR3 has 12 residues. Trimming took off 4 bases at V and 7 bases at J, with 10 bases between the two ends. The CDR3 reads CASSSAEGEAFF. In DNA form, the CDR3 reads TGTGCCAGCAGCTCCGCGGAGGGTGAAGCTTTCTTT.

The chain combines TRBV7-9 with TRBJ2-4, with 8 bases aligning to TRBD1. V shed 4 bases, J shed 9 bases, and the junction held 5 bases outside the gene matches. The CDR3 extends over 13 amino acids. CDR1 and CDR2 (germline): SEHNR, FQNEAQ (reference sequence). The DNA of the CDR3 is TGTGCCAGCAGCTCGGACAGGGCGGGCATTCAGTACTTC. It codes for CASSSDRAGIQYF.

V gene TRBV10-3 combines with J gene TRBJ1-3; D is uncertain. The germline V and J ends were trimmed by 7 bases and 0 bases, with 10 bases remaining between them. The CDR3 has 14 residues. Germline V gene sequence: CDR1 ENHRY, CDR2 SYGVKD. CDR3 loop: CAITDRVSGNTIYF. The CDR3 DNA reads as TGTGCCATCACCGACCGAGTCTCTGGAAACACCATATATTTT.

The chain joins TRBV11-2 to TRBJ2-7; the match to TRBD2 covers 10 bases. CDR3 size: 16 residues. V trimming: 6 bases; J trimming: 2 bases; junction bases outside the gene matches: 10. CDR1 is SGHAT and CDR2 is FQNNGV in the germline V gene. This CDR3 is CASRRLSGGLPYEQYF. The DNA of the CDR3 is TGTGCCAGCAGGAGACTTAGCGGGGGGTTGCCCTACGAGCAGTACTTC.

CDR3 nucleotides: TGTGCCATCAGTGAGTCGGACAGGGAGGCCGGAGGGGGCTACACCTTC. Its protein is CAISESDREAGGGYTF. The chain links TRBV10-3 to TRBJ1-2; 8 positions agree with TRBD1. In germline, CDR1 is ENHRY, CDR2 SYGVKD. V lost 0 bases and J lost 8; bases outside the gene matches: 11. CDR3 size: 16 residues.

The chain links TRBV7-6 to TRBJ1-2, with a weak D call TRBD1 (5 bases). Germline CDR1 reads SGHVS; CDR2 reads FNYEAQ. V lost 4 bases and J 5 bases, leaving 11 bases between the germline ends. CDR3 size: 13 residues. The CDR3, as DNA: TGTGCCAGCAGCTCCCGGGACGGATATGGCTACACCTTC. It encodes CASSSRDGYGYTF.

This clone was detected a few times. The CDR3 DNA is TGCAGCGTTGAAGTAGGCAGGGGGGAGACCCAGTACTTC. It specifies CSVEVGRGETQYF. The chain has TRBV29-1 and TRBJ2-5; TRBD1 matches 7 bases. V lost 1 base and J lost 5; bases outside the gene matches: 4. This CDR3 region has 13 residues. Per germline, CDR1 SQVTM and CDR2 ANQGSEA.

This clone was seen only a few times. The gene calls are TRBV18 and TRBJ1-2; TRBD1 is a possible D gene (5 bases). The germline gives CDR1 KGHSH, CDR2 LQKENI. Trimming took off 6 bases at V and 8 bases at J, with 25 bases between the two ends. The CDR3 is made up of 16 amino acids. The CDR3: CASSSTEQGFKGGYTF. The CDR3 DNA follows: TGTGCCAGCTCGTCGACCGAGCAAGGTTTCAAGGGGGGCTACACCTTC.

This clone was recorded a few times. The chain uses TRBV11-2 and TRBJ2-3, with D perhaps TRBD2 (6 bases). Germline V gene data show CDR1 as SGHAT and CDR2 as FQNNGV. The CDR3 spans 14 residues. V gave up 6 bases and J gave up 2 bases, with 12 bases separating them. The CDR3 reads CASRPRLVTDTQYF. CDR3 bases: TGTGCCAGCAGACCCCGACTAGTCACAGATACGCAGTATTTT. Supplemented by reference TRBV11-2 and TRBJ2-3, the full variable domain reads EAGVAQSPRYKIIEKRQSVAFWCNPISGHATLYWYQQILGQGPKLLIQFQNNGVVDDSQLPKDRFSAERLKGVDSTLKIQPAKLEDSAVYLCASRPRLVTDTQYFGPGTRLTVL.

This clone showed up just once. The chain recombines TRBV7-2 with TRBJ2-5; D remains ambiguous. V was shortened by 5 bases and J by 5 bases, with 6 bases between the two germline ends. The CDR3 is 11 amino acids. Germline V lookup: CDR1 SGHTA, CDR2 FQGNSA. For the CDR3, the DNA is TGTGCCAGCAGCGACGAGGAGACCCAGTACTTC. Translating it yields CASSDEETQYF.

This chain links TRBV4-2 with TRBJ2-2; no clear D gene. The CDR3 has 12 residues. Germline V lookup: CDR1 LGHNA, CDR2 YNFKEQ. The germline V and J ends were trimmed by 5 bases and 1 base, with 2 bases remaining between them. CDR3 nucleotide sequence: TGTGCCAGCAGCTGGAACACCGGGGAGCTGTTTTTT. This translates into CASSWNTGELFF.

V usage is TRBV11-2 and J usage is TRBJ1-6; 12 bases are shared with TRBD1. The CDR3 sequence is 17 residues long. Unmatched junction bases numbered 6, after V lost 2 bases and J lost 7 bases. The germline CDR1 and CDR2 sequences are SGHAT and FQNNGV. CDR3 sequence: CASSLLGTGGANSPLHF. The DNA of the CDR3 is TGTGCCAGCAGCTTATTAGGGACAGGGGGCGCGAATTCACCCCTCCACTTT.

The chain employs TRBV11-3 and TRBJ2-3, with 12 positions matching TRBD2. Germline CDR1 is SGHNT and CDR2 is YENEEA. V lost 4 bases and J lost 2; bases outside the gene matches: 4. The CDR3 length is 16 residues. DNA for the CDR3: TGTGCCAGCAGCTCGCGGACTAGCGGGGCCACAGATACGCAGTATTTT. Protein product: CASSSRTSGATDTQYF.

The J gene is TRBJ1-5, the V gene TRBV28; 8 bases map to TRBD1. The CDR3 totals 14 residues. The ends lost 4 bases at V and 5 bases at J; junction bases unmatched: 4. Germline-derived CDR1 and CDR2 are MDHEN and SYDVKM. This CDR3 reads CASSSGQEYQPQHF. In DNA, the CDR3 is TGTGCCAGCAGTTCGGGACAGGAGTATCAGCCCCAGCATTTT.

The chain is built from TRBV4-1 and TRBJ1-4, with D possibly matching TRBD1 (5 bases). The V gene's germline CDR1 is MGHRA and CDR2 YSYEKL. V lost 0 bases and J lost 10, with 15 bases in between. The CDR3 length is 15 residues. CDR3 sequence: CASSQDVAVGGKLFF. In nucleotides, the CDR3 is TGCGCCAGCAGCCAAGATGTCGCGGTGGGGGGAAAACTGTTTTTT.

Judged by abundance, this clone is medium-sized. This chain links TRBV10-3 with TRBJ1-2; TRBD1 agrees at 10 bases. The CDR3 has 17 amino acids. V trimming: 2 bases; J trimming: 4 bases; junction bases outside the gene matches: 10. In germline, CDR1 is ENHRY, CDR2 SYGVKD. The chain's CDR3 is CAISEVDRGDPAYGYTF. The DNA of the CDR3 is TGTGCCATCAGTGAGGTGGACAGGGGGGACCCCGCCTATGGCTACACCTTC.

This clone was seen a single time. This sequence joins TRBV25-1 and TRBJ2-3, with D perhaps TRBD1 (6 bases). Trimming pared 3 bases from V and 1 base from J, leaving 14 bases between. Per the germline V gene, CDR1 is MGHDK and CDR2 is SYGVNS. The CDR3 length is 16 residues. The CDR3 nucleotides are TGTGCCAGCAGTGACCGGGACACCGAAGGCACAGATACGCAGTATTTT. This codes for CASSDRDTEGTDTQYF.

By share of the sample, this clone is large. The chain employs TRBV10-3 and TRBJ2-7; tentative D call: TRBD2 (5 bases). The CDR3 consists of 14 residues. Germline-derived CDR1 and CDR2 are ENHRY and SYGVKD. With 3 bases removed from V and 4 bases from J, the gap between germline ends came to 13 bases. The CDR3 DNA reads as TGTGCCATCAGTGAACCAATCGGCGGGTACGAGCAGTACTTC. Amino acids: CAISEPIGGYEQYF.

The rearrangement joins TRBV4-3 to TRBJ1-5, with D possibly matching TRBD1 (5 bases). The V end lost 0 bases, the J end lost 2 bases, and 8 bases lay between the germline ends. Germline V gene data show CDR1 as LGHNA and CDR2 as YSLEER. There are 15 residues in the CDR3. This CDR3 is CASSQDRAGNQPQHF. Here the CDR3 DNA reads TGCGCCAGCAGCCAAGACAGGGCAGGCAATCAGCCCCAGCATTTT.

The chain uses TRBV11-2 and TRBJ1-1; D ambiguous. This CDR3 is 16 amino acids long. V shed 0 bases and J shed 5 bases, with 16 bases lying between them. CDR1 is SGHAT and CDR2 is FQNNGV in the germline V gene. The CDR3 here is CASSLDLPRMGTEAFF. In DNA, the CDR3 is TGTGCCAGCAGCTTAGATCTTCCCAGGATGGGGACTGAAGCTTTCTTT.